The T cell receptor (beta chain) described here comes from a study of T cell repertoires in cytomegalovirus infection. For the study at large: TCR beta signatures that were public indicated CMV infection and matching HLA type. Points from the study as a whole: Summed public TCR beta family frequency identified CMV carriers bearing the relevant HLA.

The ends lost 6 bases at V and 6 bases at J; junction bases unmatched: 23. Germline values: CDR1 SGHAT, CDR2 FQNNGV. This CDR3 comprises 19 residues. This clonotype was counted a single time. Antigen unknown. From the reads, TCRdb called clonotypes with MiXCR, one entry per CDR3 protein. The sample includes approximately 350,000 distinct CDR3 sequences, roughly a third of them seen just once. This sequence joins TRBV11-2 and TRBJ2-3; 8 positions agree with TRBD2. This specimen was cultured PBMCs, taken from culture after CMV antigen stimulation. The sequence came from a human donor in good health (CMV status not recorded). Some clones in this sample may be carry-over from other donors' samples. CDR3 DNA: TGTGCCAGCAGAACAAAGCGGGAGTTCGAATGGAGTTATTCGGATACGCAGTATTTT. Protein product: CASRTKREFEWSYSDTQYF.